This T cell receptor (beta chain) is drawn from a study of PD-1 blockade in classical Hodgkin lymphoma. Germline V gene data show CDR1 as MNHEY and CDR2 as SVGAGI. This CDR3 comprises 15 residues. The V and J ends lost 0 bases and 4 bases, in that order; junction bases with no gene match: 0. The time point was: cycle 4 day 1 (C4D1), after 6 weeks of nivolumab. Each patient experienced a relapse that followed autologous stem cell transplantation, and brentuximab vedotin exposure varied. The study recorded best responses of complete response, partial response or progressive disease. Sequencing was performed with immunoSEQ multiplex PCR; in TCRdb, only in-frame clones are kept and a portion is missing. This table holds tens of thousands of clones, around nine tenths found once.

This TCR came from a human donor with classical Hodgkin lymphoma. Specimen: peripheral blood mononuclear cells (PBMCs), collected before the fourth cycle of nivolumab. This chain joins TRBV6-5 and TRBJ2-2; 9 bases are shared with TRBD1. CDR3 sequence: CASSYSTGGTGELFF. The CDR3 DNA follows: TGTGCCAGCAGTTACTCGACAGGGGGCACCGGGGAGCTGTTTTTT.